The entry below gives a single TCR beta chain sequence along with its context. Germline CDR1 is SGHAT and CDR2 is FQNNGV. The CDR3 runs to 18 residues. V lost 1 base and J 4 bases, leaving 19 bases between the germline ends. These data are taken from a study of control samples from healthy donors and cancer patients. Data came from immunoSEQ multiplex PCR; TCRdb stores just in-frame clones and leaves some out. The sample gives approximately 37,000 clones, around 83% of which show up once; under 25% is in the top ten. V usage is TRBV11-2 and J usage is TRBJ1-4, with D tentatively TRBD1 (6 bases). Material for sequencing was PBMCs. This TCR came from an older woman with lung cancer. In DNA, the CDR3 is TGTGCCAGCAGCTTAGTGGGGGCCCTTTCTCGGTATAATGAAAAACTGTTTTTT. It codes for CASSLVGALSRYNEKLFF.